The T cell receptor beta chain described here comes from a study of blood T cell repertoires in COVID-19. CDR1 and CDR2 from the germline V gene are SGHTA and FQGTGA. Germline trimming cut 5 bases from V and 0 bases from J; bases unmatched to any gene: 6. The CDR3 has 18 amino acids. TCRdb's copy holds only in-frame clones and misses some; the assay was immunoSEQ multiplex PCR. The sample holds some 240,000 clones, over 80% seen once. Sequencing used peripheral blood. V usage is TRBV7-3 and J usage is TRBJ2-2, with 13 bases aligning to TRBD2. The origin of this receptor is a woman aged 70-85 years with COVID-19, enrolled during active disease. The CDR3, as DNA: TGTGCCAGCAGCGTACCGGGACTAGCGGGGCCGAACACCGGGGAGCTGTTTTTT. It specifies CASSVPGLAGPNTGELFF.